These T cell receptor beta chains were read from a single sample in a study of cytomegalovirus exposure and HLA in healthy donors. Some clones are missing from TCRdb's copy, which holds only in-frame ones; the method was immunoSEQ multiplex PCR. The sample consists of hundreds of thousands of clones, roughly 89% of them appearing once. The specimen sequenced was PBMCs. The origin of the receptors is a woman aged 18-29 years in good health and CMV-seronegative. Both conserved end residues are part of each CDR3. D genes are given only for firm matches. Only some rows state a clone size, as once, few, many or a class for expanded clones.

size	V	J	D	CDR3	DNA
.	TRBV7-6	TRBJ2-7	TRBD2	CASSKLAGGFEQYF	TGTGCCAGCAGCAAACTAGCGGGGGGGTTCGAGCAGTACTTC
once	TRBV27	TRBJ2-7	TRBD2	CASSPYVLAGGREQYF	TGTGCCAGCAGTCCCTATGTACTAGCGGGGGGGCGCGAGCAGTACTTC
.	TRBV5-4	TRBJ1-2	.	CASSQRIYGYTF	TGTGCCAGCAGTCAGAGGATCTACGGCTACACCTTC
.	TRBV2	TRBJ1-1	.	CASSGGGGNTEAFF	TGTGCCAGCAGTGGGGGAGGGGGGAACACTGAAGCTTTCTTT
.	TRBV29-1	TRBJ1-2	.	CSVDRTAVNYGYTF	TGCAGCGTTGATAGAACAGCGGTTAACTATGGCTACACCTTC
.	TRBV10-3	TRBJ1-2	.	CAIISDPGEGYTF	TGTGCCATCATTAGCGACCCAGGCGAGGGCTACACCTTC
.	TRBV18	TRBJ1-4	.	CASSGVFGKLFF	TGTGCCAGCTCCGGAGTTTTCGGAAAACTGTTTTTT
.	TRBV4-1	TRBJ1-5	TRBD1	CASSQVETGVNQPQHF	TGCGCCAGCAGCCAAGTAGAGACAGGGGTCAATCAGCCCCAGCATTTT
.	TRBV15	TRBJ2-7	.	CATSRPPTGPEQYF	TGTGCCACCAGCAGGCCCCCGACAGGTCCCGAGCAGTACTTC
.	TRBV7-2	TRBJ1-3	.	CASSLSQGNTIYF	TGTGCCAGCAGCTTATCACAGGGAAACACCATATATTTT
.	TRBV5-5	TRBJ1-1	.	CASSLTSNTEAFF	TGTGCCAGCAGCTTGACAAGTAACACTGAAGCTTTCTTT
few	TRBV7-6	TRBJ2-1	TRBD2	CASSPRLAGGNEQFF	TGTGCCAGCAGCCCGCGACTAGCGGGGGGTAATGAGCAGTTCTTC
.	TRBV25-1	TRBJ1-4	.	CASSEYGALNEKLFF	TGTGCCAGCAGTGAATATGGGGCTTTGAACGAAAAACTGTTTTTT
.	TRBV2	TRBJ1-2	TRBD1	CASSRSGGYYGYTF	TGTGCCAGCAGCAGGTCAGGGGGATACTATGGCTACACCTTC
.	TRBV7-9	TRBJ2-1	TRBD2	CASSLVAGGGNEQFF	TGTGCCAGCAGCTTAGTAGCGGGGGGCGGTAATGAGCAGTTCTTC